This T cell receptor (beta chain) was documented in a study of T cell changes during pregnancy in multiple sclerosis. This clone was seen just once. Sequencing used immunoSEQ multiplex PCR; TCRdb keeps in-frame clones, though not all of them. The table shows 90,000 to 120,000 clones, with roughly 90% occurring only once. The material was peripheral blood, obtained in the third trimester of pregnancy. The source is a female donor in good health, enrolled as a control in a pregnancy study.

The chain's CDR3 is CASARQQSTDTQYF. The DNA of the CDR3 is TGCGCCAGCGCGAGACAGCAAAGCACAGATACGCAGTATTTT. This rearrangement joins TRBV5-1 to TRBJ2-3, with D possibly matching TRBD1 (5 bases). This CDR3 region has 14 residues. Germline CDR1 and CDR2: SGHRS and YFSETQ. Trimming cost V 7 bases and J 0 bases, with 12 bases left between them.